Described below is a single T cell receptor (beta chain) sequence and its context. Its antigen remains unidentified. This receptor came from a mouse, so its gene names and germline sequences are mouse ones too. The read halts 1 residue ahead of the CDR3 end, with the missing end drawn from the germline J gene. This sample stems from a study of tissue T cells after allogeneic stem cell transplantation (dated by TCRdb to 2021 to 2024). Regarding the research as a whole: Using research autopsies of patients with and without GVHD, plus mouse models of GVHD, the study profiled TCR beta repertoires across many tissues. The human arm was a prospective observational study without blinding or randomization. Broad study findings and their caveats: Which tissue TCRs were alloreactive or antigen-specific was not determined in the study, and some of the clones might have been host cells that persisted. A small and clinically heterogeneous patient cohort was studied, and sampling depth was acknowledged as a limitation. In both patients and mice, T cells from blood and spleen covered only a limited part of the TCR repertoire found in tissues. Within patients, how anatomically similar tissues were was a major factor shaping TCR repertoire composition, regardless of disease or transplant status. Only a few T cell clones appeared in more than one patient, yet motif-based clustering showed tissue-specific repertoire signatures that were shared between patients.

The sample's time point label, decoded: mouse harvest day 7 after allogeneic transplant. Each mouse graft, delivered by tail vein injection, combined 10^6 splenic CD5+ T cells with 10^7 T-cell-depleted bone marrow cells. A major MHC-mismatch B6 (H2b) into BALB/c (H2d) model was used to model mouse GVHD, and tissues were profiled at day 7 or 14. Mouse tissues and retro-orbital blood were harvested on day 7 or 14 post-transplant using separate sterile tools per animal; livers were flushed beforehand. Before genomic DNA isolation with the DNeasy Blood & Tissue Kit, mouse tissues were minced with razor blades in buffered saline. Library preparation was by the immunoSEQ multiplex PCR assay. Adaptive Biotechnologies performed TCRbeta CDR3 sequencing at survey depth and reported CDR3 sequences, V/J genes, productive frequency, and template counts. TCR beta CDR3 regions were amplified from genomic DNA rather than RNA. The study's own analysis went as follows. Jensen-Shannon divergence was used to quantify pairwise repertoire overlap between tissues, with a value of 1 indicating complete divergence and a value of 0 indicating identical repertoires. Tissues were grouped by single-linkage agglomerative hierarchical clustering of pairwise JSD values, and the clustering results were shown as dendrograms. GLIPH2 was run on all patient samples with simulation_depth 1000, kmer_min_depth 3 and cdr3_length_cutoff 8, and groups with more than two unique CDR3s were retained. A standardized tissue-overlap score was generated by extrapolating Jaccard GLIPH-group overlap across patients to a standard repertoire size of 1000 clones. Linear mixed-effect models, with tissue included as a fixed effect and individual included as a random effect, were used to assess associations of diversity with clinical or experimental variables. TCRdb obtained this table from immuneACCESS and retained in-frame rearrangements with V and J assigned. These tables miss some clones; where compared with another copy, unresolved V genes account for less than half of the shortfall, and the remainder is unexplained. V, J and clone size reflect that table, while D and trimming were determined from the DNA. The sample table records approximately 5,800 clones; roughly 52% of these occur just once. The top ten constitute about 9.4% of the sample.

The CDR3 spans 15 residues, from the cysteine through the phenylalanine. Sequencing covers 42 bases of the CDR3, shown here with the frame starting at base 1. V is trimmed back by 5 bases and J by 4 bases, and the junction contains 3 bases that no gene match accounts for. The germline V gene provides CDR1 SGHND and CDR2 FRSKSL. The sample consisted of gut tissue. This chain joins TRBV15 to TRBJ2-2; TRBD2 fits 11 bases in the junction. This sequence originates from a female BALB/c mouse given C57BL/6 T cells with graft-versus-host disease after an allogeneic hematopoietic cell transplant. The part of the CDR3 DNA that was read is TGTGCCAGCAGTCGGACTGGGGGGAGCACCGGGCAGCTCTAC. Its product reads: CASSRTGGSTGQLY. The whole CDR3 is CASSRTGGSTGQLYF.